The rows below give T cell receptor beta chains drawn from one sample of a study of blood T cell repertoires in COVID-19. The protocol was immunoSEQ multiplex PCR, while the TCRdb copy is restricted to in-frame clones and leaves out a portion. Among 200,000 to 300,000 clones listed, around nine tenths were seen once. Sequencing was done on a sample of peripheral blood. The receptor set was obtained from a woman aged 60-75 years with COVID-19, enrolled during active disease. CDR3s include the opening cysteine and the closing phenylalanine or tryptophan. Fields, in order: clone size, J gene, V gene, D gene, CDR3 protein, CDR3 DNA. A D gene is named only where the DNA matches it firmly. Expanded clones get a size class; other rows say once, few or many, or leave the size out.

clone_size: -
j_call: TRBJ2-3
v_call: TRBV6-5
d_call: TRBD2
cdr3_aa: CASSPNGLAGDTQYF
cdr3_nt: TGTGCCAGCAGTCCGAATGGACTAGCGGGAGATACGCAGTATTTT

clone_size: -
j_call: TRBJ1-5
v_call: TRBV7-8
d_call: TRBD1
cdr3_aa: CASSPDRGPSGASNQPQHF
cdr3_nt: TGTGCCAGCAGCCCAGATAGGGGGCCCTCAGGGGCAAGCAATCAGCCCCAGCATTTT

clone_size: -
j_call: TRBJ2-7
v_call: TRBV11-2
d_call: -
cdr3_aa: CASGDYDEQYF
cdr3_nt: TGTGCCAGCGGAGACTACGACGAGCAGTACTTC

clone_size: -
j_call: TRBJ1-5
v_call: TRBV19
d_call: -
cdr3_aa: CASSTFWDTNQPQHF
cdr3_nt: TGTGCCAGTAGTACATTTTGGGACACCAATCAGCCCCAGCATTTT

clone_size: -
j_call: TRBJ1-1
v_call: TRBV20-1
d_call: -
cdr3_aa: CSASSFTEAFF
cdr3_nt: TGCAGTGCTTCGTCCTTCACTGAAGCTTTCTTT

clone_size: once
j_call: TRBJ2-1
v_call: TRBV2
d_call: -
cdr3_aa: CASSEALPGTEQFF
cdr3_nt: TGTGCCAGCAGTGAAGCGCTTCCGGGGACAGAGCAGTTCTTC

clone_size: -
j_call: TRBJ1-1
v_call: TRBV11-2
d_call: TRBD1
cdr3_aa: CASSPTGAPVNTEAFF
cdr3_nt: TGTGCCAGCAGCCCGACAGGGGCCCCAGTGAACACTGAAGCTTTCTTT

clone_size: once
j_call: TRBJ1-5
v_call: TRBV5-1
d_call: TRBD1
cdr3_aa: CASSLGPSGQALSQPQHF
cdr3_nt: TGCGCCAGCAGCTTGGGACCTAGTGGACAGGCCCTAAGTCAGCCCCAGCATTTT

clone_size: -
j_call: TRBJ2-7
v_call: TRBV21-1
d_call: -
cdr3_aa: CASSEGGLKLTYEQYF
cdr3_nt: TGTGCCAGCAGCGAGGGTGGGCTAAAGCTCACCTACGAGCAGTACTTC

clone_size: -
j_call: TRBJ1-1
v_call: TRBV18
d_call: -
cdr3_aa: CASSRQRNTEAFF
cdr3_nt: TGTGCCAGCTCACGACAGAGGAACACTGAAGCTTTCTTT

clone_size: -
j_call: TRBJ2-5
v_call: TRBV6-5
d_call: -
cdr3_aa: CASSQEETQYF
cdr3_nt: TGTGCCAGCAGCCAGGAAGAGACCCAGTACTTC

clone_size: -
j_call: TRBJ1-2
v_call: TRBV5-6
d_call: TRBD1
cdr3_aa: CASSLVFTEGAEGYTF
cdr3_nt: TGTGCCAGCAGCTTGGTATTTACTGAGGGGGCGGAGGGCTACACCTTC

clone_size: -
j_call: TRBJ1-6
v_call: TRBV30
d_call: -
cdr3_aa: CAWSLGQNSPLHF
cdr3_nt: TGTGCCTGGAGCCTAGGACAGAATTCACCCCTCCACTTT

clone_size: -
j_call: TRBJ2-2
v_call: TRBV3-1/TRBV3-2
d_call: -
cdr3_aa: CASSQGARRPELFF
cdr3_nt: TGTGCCAGCAGCCAGGGGGCTCGCCGACCGGAGCTGTTTTTT

clone_size: few
j_call: TRBJ2-7
v_call: TRBV13
d_call: TRBD1
cdr3_aa: CASSLAQTGGNEQYF
cdr3_nt: TGTGCCAGCAGCTTAGCCCAAACAGGGGGCAACGAGCAGTACTTC

clone_size: -
j_call: TRBJ1-5
v_call: TRBV15
d_call: -
cdr3_aa: CATSRDRRTYRGWSNQPQHF
cdr3_nt: TGTGCCACCAGCAGAGATCGGAGAACTTATAGGGGGTGGTCAAATCAGCCCCAGCATTTT

clone_size: -
j_call: TRBJ2-7
v_call: TRBV7-6
d_call: -
cdr3_aa: CASSLAGGNLAEQYF
cdr3_nt: TGTGCCAGCAGCTTAGCTGGAGGGAACCTCGCCGAGCAGTACTTC

clone_size: -
j_call: TRBJ2-5
v_call: TRBV5-4
d_call: TRBD2
cdr3_aa: CASSFGLAGQETQYF
cdr3_nt: TGTGCCAGCAGCTTCGGACTAGCGGGGCAAGAGACCCAGTACTTC

clone_size: -
j_call: TRBJ1-3
v_call: TRBV7-3
d_call: -
cdr3_aa: CASSLNGFRTGNTIYF
cdr3_nt: TGTGCCAGCAGCTTAAATGGTTTCAGGACTGGAAACACCATATATTTT

clone_size: few
j_call: TRBJ1-1
v_call: TRBV4-1
d_call: -
cdr3_aa: CASSQFAGSNTEAFF
cdr3_nt: TGCGCCAGCAGCCAATTTGCGGGTTCGAACACTGAAGCTTTCTTT

clone_size: -
j_call: TRBJ1-6
v_call: TRBV6-2/TRBV6-3
d_call: -
cdr3_aa: CASSFDTSSGSPLHF
cdr3_nt: TGTGCCAGCAGTTTCGACACCTCCAGCGGTTCACCCCTCCACTTT

clone_size: -
j_call: TRBJ1-1
v_call: TRBV27
d_call: TRBD1
cdr3_aa: CASSPTGQARTEAFF
cdr3_nt: TGTGCCAGCAGTCCGACCGGACAGGCGCGCACTGAAGCTTTCTTT